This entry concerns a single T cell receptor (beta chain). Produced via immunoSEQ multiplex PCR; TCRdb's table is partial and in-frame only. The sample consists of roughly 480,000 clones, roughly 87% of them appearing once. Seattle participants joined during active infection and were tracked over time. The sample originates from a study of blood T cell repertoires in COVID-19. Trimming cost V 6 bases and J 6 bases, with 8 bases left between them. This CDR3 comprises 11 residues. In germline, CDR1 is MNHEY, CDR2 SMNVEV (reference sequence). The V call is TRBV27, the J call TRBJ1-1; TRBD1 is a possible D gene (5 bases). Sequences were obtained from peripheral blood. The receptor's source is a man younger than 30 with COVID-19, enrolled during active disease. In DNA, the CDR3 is TGTGCCAGCAGAAGGGGATCTGAAGCTTTCTTT. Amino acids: CASRRGSEAFF.